This TCR beta chain is drawn from a study of cytomegalovirus exposure and HLA in healthy donors. The study's findings and limits: On later analysis, the bulk of CMV-associated TCR beta chains appeared to be HLA-restricted.

With regard to this clone: Antigen specificity is unknown.

With V trimmed by 3 bases and J by 3 bases, 3 bases remained unmatched. From germline, CDR1 is MDHEN and CDR2 SYDVKM. This CDR3 spans 15 amino acids. Primers: 60 Vbeta forward and 13 Jbeta reverse. Method: immunoSEQ multiplex PCR; TCRdb's copy keeps in-frame clones and lacks some. The profile shows around 170,000 clones, 75% to 90% of them singletons. The sequenced sample consisted of PBMCs. This receptor was identified in a woman aged 18-29 years in good health and CMV-seronegative. The chain joins TRBV28 to TRBJ1-3; 9 bases line up with TRBD1. CDR3 DNA sequence: TGTGCCAGCAGTTTCTGGACAGGGGATGGAAACACCATATATTTT. Encoded protein: CASSFWTGDGNTIYF.